The 11 T cell receptor beta chains below all came from one sample that was sequenced in a study of shared clonotypes between healthy human individuals. The table came from immunoSEQ multiplex PCR; TCRdb's copy has only in-frame clones and leaves some out. Of about 2 million clones listed, over 85% are singletons. Sequences were obtained from naive CD4+ T cells sorted from blood. As to subset: CD45RA+ positively selected. All receptors come from a man younger than 35 in good health.

V is TRBV18 and J is TRBJ2-2; D not certain. Germline V gene sequence: CDR1 KGHSH, CDR2 LQKENI. Trimming removed 3 bases at V and 4 bases at J, with 6 bases between. The CDR3 loop spans 13 amino acids. The CDR3 loop is CASSPAATGELFF. The CDR3 DNA is TGTGCCAGCTCACCTGCGGCCACCGGGGAGCTGTTTTTT.

This chain links TRBV2 with TRBJ1-1, with D perhaps matching TRBD1 (5 bases). The germline CDR1 and CDR2 sequences are SNHLY and FYNNEI. The CDR3 sequence is 13 residues long. V gave up 7 bases and J gave up 3 bases, with 12 bases separating them. The CDR3 sequence: CASNSGEYTEAFF. The CDR3 region has the DNA TGTGCCAGCAATTCGGGGGAATACACTGAAGCTTTCTTT.

The chain links TRBV18 to TRBJ1-6, with D possibly TRBD1 on 6 matching bases. CDR3 length: 14 residues. The ends were cut back, 2 bases at V and 8 bases at J, with 10 bases in the middle. Germline CDR1 reads KGHSH; CDR2 reads LQKENI. For the CDR3, the DNA is TGTGCCAGCTCACCAGGGGGCCCTGATTCACCCCTCCACTTT. It specifies CASSPGGPDSPLHF.

This chain links TRBV9 with TRBJ2-7; 9 bases are shared with TRBD2. The length of the CDR3 is 14 residues. Germline loops: CDR1 SGDLS, CDR2 YYNGEE. The trim removed 4 bases at V and 2 bases at J, leaving 4 bases unmatched. The CDR3 spells CASSTGLAPYEQYF. As DNA, the CDR3 is TGTGCCAGCAGCACGGGACTAGCCCCCTACGAGCAGTACTTC.

On this clone: Since a much larger clone is just one base distant, this may be a read error. The DNA for the CDR3 is TGTGCCAGCAGTATGGGGGAGACCCAGTACTTC. Translating it yields CASSMGETQYF. The chain carries TRBV27 and TRBJ2-5, with unresolved D. Germline CDR1 and CDR2: MNHEY and SMNVEV (reference sequence). The CDR3 is 11 residues long. V dropped 5 bases and J dropped 5 bases, with 6 bases sitting between them.

This chain connects TRBV9 to TRBJ2-5, with 12 bases aligning to TRBD2. Looked up from germline, CDR1 is SGDLS and CDR2 is YYNGEE. This CDR3 is 21 amino acids long. The trim removed 1 base at V and 5 bases at J, leaving 21 bases unmatched. The CDR3 DNA is TGTGCCAGCAGCGTAAATCCCTCAATGGGGCGTCCTAGCGGGGGGGCGGAGACCCAGTACTTC. This codes for CASSVNPSMGRPSGGAETQYF.

This chain joins TRBV5-1 and TRBJ2-7; 10 nucleotides align to TRBD2. The CDR3 extends over 17 amino acids. Germline V gene sequence: CDR1 SGHRS, CDR2 YFSETQ. The trim removed 1 base at V and 2 bases at J, leaving 9 bases unmatched. CDR3 bases: TGCGCCAGCAGCTTGAGGGCTAGCGGGGGCATACCCTACGAGCAGTACTTC. It codes for CASSLRASGGIPYEQYF.

This clone came up a few times. This chain uses TRBV10-2 with TRBJ1-1, with 9 bases fitting TRBD1. Trimming at V came to 6 bases and at J to 4 bases, leaving 0 bases not matched to a gene. Germline-derived CDR1 and CDR2 are WSHSY and SAAADI. This CDR3 is 12 amino acids long. CDR3 protein: CASRGQGTEAFF. The CDR3 DNA sequence: TGCGCCAGCAGGGGACAGGGCACTGAAGCTTTCTTT.

This chain links TRBV6-5 with TRBJ2-7; no firm D call. V was trimmed by 5 bases and J by 7 bases, leaving 18 bases between them. Looked up from germline, CDR1 is MNHEY and CDR2 is SVGAGI. The CDR3 contains 14 residues. In DNA, the CDR3 is TGTGCCAGCAGTGCCGACGCACCGGTGTGGGAGCAGTACTTC. Translation: CASSADAPVWEQYF.

The genes are TRBV27 and TRBJ2-7, with 7 bases that match TRBD2. After removal of 6 bases from V and 1 base from J, the junction contained 18 bases not matched to a gene. The length of the CDR3 is 18 residues. CDR1 and CDR2 (germline): MNHEY, SMNVEV (reference sequence). The CDR3 DNA reads TGTGCCAGCAGCCTGACGAGGATTGGGAGGGAGGGGTCCTACGAGCAGTACTTC. Its translation is CASSLTRIGREGSYEQYF.

The rearrangement joins TRBV2 to TRBJ2-7; perhaps TRBD1 as D (6 bases). The CDR3 sequence is 15 residues long. V was cut by 8 bases and J by 1 base, with 18 bases left in between. CDR1 is SNHLY, CDR2 FYNNEI, per germline. CDR3 sequence reads: CASWAGAPISYEQYF. The CDR3 DNA reads TGTGCCAGCTGGGCAGGGGCACCTATATCCTACGAGCAGTACTTC.